This T cell receptor (beta chain) was documented in a study of human T cells and chemical hapten exposure. Findings of the study overall: There were significantly more large CDR3 similarity clusters among expanded TCRs than among controls.

MiXCR, applied by TCRdb to the RACE reads, yields one record per CDR3 protein. The sample has about 41,000 distinct CDR3 sequences, approximately 3.5% seen once. The CDR3 is 16 residues long. Germline values: CDR1 MGHRA, CDR2 YSYEKL. V shed 4 bases, J shed 7 bases, and the junction held 12 bases outside the gene matches. Documented time point: patch test 2, 6 weeks after DPC sensitization. Treatment indicated: therapeutic diphenylcyclopropenone sensitization with weekly scalp DPC. Venepuncture was done earlier than the placement of each patch test. Non-pregnant alopecia patients aged 18 to 70, suitable for DPC therapy. It was unfractionated whole blood from which total RNA was extracted. This clonotype was recorded many times. Its antigen is not known.

The V and J genes are TRBV4-1 and TRBJ2-1; 8 bases map to TRBD2. The sample was whole blood, taken in connection with sensitization to the hapten diphenylcyclopropenone (DPC). The receptor's source is a man aged 35 to 55 with alopecia areata. Some clones in this sample may be carry-over from other donors' samples. In nucleotides, the CDR3 is TGCGCCAGCAGCCGTAGTAGGGGCGGGAGGACGAATGAGCAGTTCTTC. Its protein product is CASSRSRGGRTNEQFF.